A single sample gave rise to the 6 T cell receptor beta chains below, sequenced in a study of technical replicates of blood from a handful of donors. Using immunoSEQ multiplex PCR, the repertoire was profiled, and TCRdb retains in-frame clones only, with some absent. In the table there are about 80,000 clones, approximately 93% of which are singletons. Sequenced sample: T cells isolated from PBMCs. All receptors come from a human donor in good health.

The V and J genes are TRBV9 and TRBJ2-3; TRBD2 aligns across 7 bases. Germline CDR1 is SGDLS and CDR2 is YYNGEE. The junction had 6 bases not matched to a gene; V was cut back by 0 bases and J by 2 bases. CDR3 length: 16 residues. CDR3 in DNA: TGTGCCAGCAGCGTAGGGACTAGTGCGGACACAGATACGCAGTATTTT. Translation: CASSVGTSADTDTQYF.

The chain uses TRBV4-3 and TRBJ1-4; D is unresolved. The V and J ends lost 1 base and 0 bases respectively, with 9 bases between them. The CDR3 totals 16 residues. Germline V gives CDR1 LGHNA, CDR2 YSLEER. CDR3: CASSQGATATNEKLFF. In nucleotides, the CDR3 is TGCGCCAGCAGCCAAGGGGCGACGGCAACTAATGAAAAACTGTTTTTT.

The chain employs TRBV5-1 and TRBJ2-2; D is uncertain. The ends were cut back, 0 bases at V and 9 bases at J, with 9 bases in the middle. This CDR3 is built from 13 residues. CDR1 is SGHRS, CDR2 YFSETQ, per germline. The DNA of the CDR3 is TGCGCCAGCAGCTTGGACCGGTTCTGGGAGCTGTTTTTT. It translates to CASSLDRFWELFF.

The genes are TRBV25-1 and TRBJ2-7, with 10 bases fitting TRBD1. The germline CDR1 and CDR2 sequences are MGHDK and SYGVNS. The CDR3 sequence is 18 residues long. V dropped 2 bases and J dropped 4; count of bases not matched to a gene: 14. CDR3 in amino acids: CASSEIRDRGIGDYEQYF. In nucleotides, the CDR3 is TGTGCCAGCAGTGAAATCCGGGACAGGGGCATCGGTGATTACGAGCAGTACTTC.

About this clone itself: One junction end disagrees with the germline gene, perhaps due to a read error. Here the CDR3 DNA reads TGTGCCAGCCGTTTAAGCGGTCCGGAGACCCAGTACTTC. Its protein product is CASRLSGPETQYF. The V gene is TRBV28, the J gene TRBJ2-5; TRBD2 might be the D (5 bases). The CDR3 totals 13 residues. Per the germline V gene, CDR1 is MDHEN and CDR2 is SYDVKM.

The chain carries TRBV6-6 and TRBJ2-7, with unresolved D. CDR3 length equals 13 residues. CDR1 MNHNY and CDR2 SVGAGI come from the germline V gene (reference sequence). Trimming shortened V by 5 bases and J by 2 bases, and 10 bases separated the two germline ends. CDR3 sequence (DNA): TGTGCCAGCAGTCACGACAAACCCTACGAGCAGTACTTC. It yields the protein CASSHDKPYEQYF.